Given below is one T cell receptor (beta chain) in context. The antigen is not known. The sample carries other DNA sequences with the same CDR3. The data are from a study of shared clonotypes between healthy human individuals. Study-wide results and caveats: What naive subsets generally showed was a larger estimated richness than memory subsets showed.

Profiled with immunoSEQ multiplex PCR; TCRdb holds only in-frame clones, not every one. The table has nearly 2 million clones, around 96% seen once. The CDR3 covers 13 residues. In germline, CDR1 is SGHAT, CDR2 FQNNGV. The V end was cut by 3 bases, the J end by 2 bases, with 8 bases between. As defined, naive CD8 cells were CD45RO-negative and positively selected for CCR7, with terminally differentiated effector memory CD45RA+ cells excluded. Sequencing was carried out using naive CD8+ T cells sorted from blood. The V and J genes are TRBV11-2 and TRBJ2-7; perhaps TRBD2 as D (6 bases). This clonotype was sampled from a man aged 18 to 30 in good health. The CDR3 spells CASSFSGTYEQYF. The CDR3 nucleotides read TGTGCCAGCAGCTTTAGCGGTACCTACGAGCAGTACTTC.